This T cell receptor beta chain was documented in a study of blood T cells in healthy people across ages. Across the whole study: Template switching retrieved approximately one barcoded beta molecule for each two T cells.

V lost 0 bases to trimming and J lost 5 bases, with 16 bases between them. This CDR3 is built from 16 residues. In germline, CDR1 is LGHDT, CDR2 YNNKEL (reference sequence). Then a second PCR, running about 7 to 11 cycles, was carried out with a sample-barcoded 5' primer and a J-beta primer mix. Each cDNA molecule was tagged by a template-switch adaptor with 12 random nucleotides. TCRdb fed the 5' RACE reads into MiXCR, producing one record per CDR3 protein. Found here are about 690,000 distinct CDR3 sequences, approximately 40% of them singletons; the top ten hold approximately 31%. It was approximately 10 milliliters of peripheral blood that were drawn from each donor. Extraction of total RNA produced a minimum of 5.5 micrograms from each sample. This clonotype was seen many times.

The clonotype comes from an older man in good health. The sequenced sample consisted of blood. The chain uses TRBV3-1 and TRBJ2-5; TRBD1 or TRBD2 may be the D gene (6 bases each). CDR3 DNA: TGTGCCAGCAGCCAAGAAAGATGGCTAGGGGGGGAGACCCAGTACTTC. This codes for CASSQERWLGGETQYF.